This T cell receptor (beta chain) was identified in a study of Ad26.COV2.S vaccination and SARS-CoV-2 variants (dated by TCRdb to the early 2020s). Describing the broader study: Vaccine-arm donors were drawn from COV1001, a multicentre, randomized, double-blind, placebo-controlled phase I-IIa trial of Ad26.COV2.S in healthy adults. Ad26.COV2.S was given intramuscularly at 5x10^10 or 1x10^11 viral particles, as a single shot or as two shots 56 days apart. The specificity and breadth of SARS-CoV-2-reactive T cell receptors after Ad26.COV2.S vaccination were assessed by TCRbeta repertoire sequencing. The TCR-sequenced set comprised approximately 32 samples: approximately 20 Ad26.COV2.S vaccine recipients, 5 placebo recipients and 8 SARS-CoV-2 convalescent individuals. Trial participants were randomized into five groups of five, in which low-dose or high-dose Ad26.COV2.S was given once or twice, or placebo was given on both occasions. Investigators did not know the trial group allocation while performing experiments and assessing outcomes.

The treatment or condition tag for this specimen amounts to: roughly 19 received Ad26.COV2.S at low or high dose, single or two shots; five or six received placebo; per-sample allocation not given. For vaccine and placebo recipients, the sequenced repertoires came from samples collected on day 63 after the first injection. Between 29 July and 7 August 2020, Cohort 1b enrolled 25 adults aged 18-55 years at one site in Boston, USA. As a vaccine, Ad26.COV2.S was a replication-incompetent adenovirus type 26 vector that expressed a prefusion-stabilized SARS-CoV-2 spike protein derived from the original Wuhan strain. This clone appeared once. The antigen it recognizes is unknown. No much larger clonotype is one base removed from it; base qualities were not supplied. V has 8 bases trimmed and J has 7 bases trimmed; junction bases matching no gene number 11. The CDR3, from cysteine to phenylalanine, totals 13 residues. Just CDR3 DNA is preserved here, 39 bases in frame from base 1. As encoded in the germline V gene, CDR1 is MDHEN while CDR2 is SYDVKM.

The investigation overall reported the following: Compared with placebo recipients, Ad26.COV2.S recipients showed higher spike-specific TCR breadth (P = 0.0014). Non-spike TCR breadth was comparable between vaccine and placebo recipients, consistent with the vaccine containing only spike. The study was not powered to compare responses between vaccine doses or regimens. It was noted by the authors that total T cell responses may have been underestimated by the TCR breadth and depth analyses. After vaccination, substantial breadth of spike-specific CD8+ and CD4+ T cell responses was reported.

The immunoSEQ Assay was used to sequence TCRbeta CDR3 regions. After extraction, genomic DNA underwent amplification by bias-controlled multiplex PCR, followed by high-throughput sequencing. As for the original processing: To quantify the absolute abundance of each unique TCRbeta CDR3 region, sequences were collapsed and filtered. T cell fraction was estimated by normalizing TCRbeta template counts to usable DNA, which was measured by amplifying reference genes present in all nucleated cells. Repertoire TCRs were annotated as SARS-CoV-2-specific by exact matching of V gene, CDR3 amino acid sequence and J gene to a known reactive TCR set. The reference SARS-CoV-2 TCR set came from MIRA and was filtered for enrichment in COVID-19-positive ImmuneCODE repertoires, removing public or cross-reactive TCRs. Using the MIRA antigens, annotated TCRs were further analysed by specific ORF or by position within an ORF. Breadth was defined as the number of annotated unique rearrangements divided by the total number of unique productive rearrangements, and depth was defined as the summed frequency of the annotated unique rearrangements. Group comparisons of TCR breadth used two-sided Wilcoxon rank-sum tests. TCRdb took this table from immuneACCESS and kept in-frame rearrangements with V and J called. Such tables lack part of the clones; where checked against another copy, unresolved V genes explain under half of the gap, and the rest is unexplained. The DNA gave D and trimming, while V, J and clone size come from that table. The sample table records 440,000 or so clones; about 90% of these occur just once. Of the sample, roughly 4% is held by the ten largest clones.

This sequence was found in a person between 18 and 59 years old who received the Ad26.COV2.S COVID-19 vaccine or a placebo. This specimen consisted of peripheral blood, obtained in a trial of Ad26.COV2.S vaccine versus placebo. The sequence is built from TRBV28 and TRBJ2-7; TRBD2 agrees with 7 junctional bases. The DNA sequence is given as TGTGCCAGCGCCCGGGCGGGGGTGAGGGAGCAGTACTTC. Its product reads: CASARAGVREQYF.